The sequence of this T cell receptor beta chain was determined in a study of identifying expanded T cells in peripheral blood. The study, taken as a whole, reports: Technical replicates showed roughly 1.2 changed clones; about two weeks 15 to 20; four weeks 19.

Produced via immunoSEQ multiplex PCR; TCRdb's table is partial and in-frame only. Found here are about 52,000 clones, around 82% of them singletons; the top ten hold around 13%. To note about this clone: Antigen: not known.

Looked up from germline, CDR1 is SGHRS and CDR2 is YFSETQ. The V segment lost 3 bases and the J segment 4 bases; nucleotides outside the gene matches: 4. The length of the CDR3 is 15 residues. The sample was blood. This chain uses TRBV5-1 with TRBJ1-6, with TRBD1 identical over 7 bases. This clonotype was sampled from a person between 18 and 75 years old in good health. The CDR3 DNA follows: TGCGCCAGCAGCTCCGGGACAGATTATAATTCACCCCTCCACTTT. It encodes CASSSGTDYNSPLHF.